This entry lists 11 T cell receptor beta chains sequenced from one sample in a study of blood T cell repertoires in COVID-19. Using immunoSEQ multiplex PCR, the repertoire was profiled, and TCRdb retains in-frame clones only, with some absent. Of approximately 200,000 clones in the sample, around four fifths are singletons; the top ten hold 4.5% to 6.5%. Sequencing was performed on peripheral blood. The receptors here all came from a woman aged 30 to 39 with acute or convalescent COVID-19.

The J gene is TRBJ2-1, the V gene TRBV10-1; 9 nucleotides line up with TRBD2. V trimming: 3 bases; J trimming: 7 bases; junction bases outside the gene matches: 10. The germline CDR1 and CDR2 sequences are WNHNN and SYGVQD (reference sequence). This CDR3 spans 16 amino acids. This CDR3 reads CASSDLGGRAMNEQFF. DNA of the CDR3: TGCGCCAGCAGTGATTTGGGCGGGAGGGCCATGAATGAGCAGTTCTTC.

The V call is TRBV5-6, the J call TRBJ2-1, with 10 bases fitting TRBD1. The trim removed 4 bases at V and 4 bases at J, leaving 5 bases unmatched. Germline lookup yields CDR1 SGHDT and CDR2 YYEEEE. There are 15 residues in the CDR3. CDR3 loop: CASSADRGVYNEQFF. Written as DNA, the CDR3 is TGTGCCAGCAGCGCGGACAGGGGGGTTTACAATGAGCAGTTCTTC.

The chain couples TRBV19 to TRBJ1-2; tentative D call: TRBD1 (6 bases). CDR1 and CDR2 (germline): LNHDA, SQIVND (reference sequence). V was trimmed by 7 bases and J by 5 bases, leaving 11 bases between them. The CDR3 runs to 12 residues. The CDR3 nucleotides are TGTGCCAGTACCCTGGACAGATATGGCTACACCTTC. Residues: CASTLDRYGYTF.

The sample holds a few counts of this clone. V is TRBV7-8 and J is TRBJ2-2; 8 bases agree with TRBD2. Germline V gene sequence: CDR1 SGHVS, CDR2 FQNEAQ. The trim removed 3 bases at V and 4 bases at J, leaving 4 bases unmatched. The CDR3 is 15 amino acids. The CDR3 nucleotides read TGTGCCAGCAGCTTGAGCGGGAGTAGCACCGGGGAGCTGTTTTTT. Translating it yields CASSLSGSSTGELFF.

This clone was detected once. The rearrangement links TRBV11-2 to TRBJ2-7; 9 bases map to TRBD1. The CDR3 length is 15 residues. After removal of 0 bases from V and 4 bases from J, the junction contained 4 bases not matched to a gene. The germline gives CDR1 SGHAT, CDR2 FQNNGV. In DNA form, the CDR3 reads TGTGCCAGCAGCTTAGAGGGACAGGGTGGATACGAGCAGTACTTC. As protein: CASSLEGQGGYEQYF.

The chain employs TRBV25-1 and TRBJ1-2; 10 positions agree with TRBD1. The CDR3 runs to 18 residues. The J segment lost 0 bases and the V segment lost 5 bases, leaving 12 bases of the junction unmatched. Germline V gene sequence: CDR1 MGHDK, CDR2 SYGVNS. The DNA of the CDR3 is TGTGCCAGCAGTCCGCCCGGGACAGGGGCCGCCGCTAACTATGGCTACACCTTC. Its translation: CASSPPGTGAAANYGYTF.

J is TRBJ2-7 and V is TRBV6-1; 7 nucleotides agree with TRBD1. Per germline, CDR1 MNHNS and CDR2 SASEGT. The CDR3 contains 14 residues. Losses at the gene ends were 2 bases for V and 3 bases for J; bases not matched to a gene: 4. CDR3 DNA: TGTGCCAGCAGTGAATCCGGACAGGTCTACGAGCAGTACTTC. Translated: CASSESGQVYEQYF.

The rearrangement uses TRBV27 and TRBJ2-7; no clear D gene. Trimming removed 3 bases from V and 1 base from J, with 10 bases in between. The CDR3 runs 14 residues. Germline V gives CDR1 MNHEY, CDR2 SMNVEV (reference sequence). This chain's CDR3 is CASSLRHVSYEQYF. The CDR3 nucleotides read TGTGCCAGCAGTTTGCGACACGTATCCTACGAGCAGTACTTC.

The chain joins TRBV29-1 to TRBJ2-5; D gene uncertain. The V end lost 4 bases, the J end lost 4 bases, and 10 bases lay between the germline ends. The CDR3 covers 12 residues. Germline assignment: CDR1 SQVTM and CDR2 ANQGSEA. CDR3 DNA sequence: TGCAGCGTTGTGTCAACCGGAGAGACCCAGTACTTC. It encodes CSVVSTGETQYF.

The V gene is TRBV6-2 or TRBV6-3, the J gene TRBJ2-7; TRBD1 is a possible D gene (5 bases). This CDR3 spans 17 amino acids. Trimming took 2 bases from V and 4 from J, leaving 21 bases between them. Per germline, CDR1 MNHEY and CDR2 SVGEGT. This CDR3 reads CASSYPLDAGRLYEQYF. The CDR3 DNA sequence: TGTGCCAGCAGTTACCCTCTCGACGCAGGGCGGCTTTACGAGCAGTACTTC.

This chain uses TRBV7-8 with TRBJ2-1, with TRBD2 matching 7 bases. The V segment lost 1 base and the J segment 5 bases; nucleotides outside the gene matches: 14. The CDR3 length is 18 residues. The germline V gene encodes CDR1 SGHVS and CDR2 FQNEAQ. This CDR3 reads CASSLGVSGGRVHNEQFF. The CDR3 region has the DNA TGTGCCAGCAGCTTAGGAGTTTCGGGCGGGAGAGTCCACAATGAGCAGTTCTTC.